This passage covers 26 T cell receptor beta chains from one sample sequenced in a study of blood T cell repertoires in COVID-19 (TCRdb year 2020). Receptors were amplified or captured by the immunoSEQ multiplex PCR assay. TCRdb mirrors the immuneACCESS table, restricted to in-frame sequences. Some clones are absent from its copies; in checked studies, under half trace to an unresolved V gene, and the reason for the others is unknown. In this sample the table shows nearly 80,000 clones, 84% of which occur a single time. 3.5% to 4% of the sample comes from the top ten. Material: peripheral blood. These receptor sequences come from a man in his fifties or sixties with acute or convalescent COVID-19.

This chain uses TRBV24-1 with TRBJ2-1; TRBD2 aligns across 7 bases. V lost 2 bases and J lost 1; bases outside the gene matches: 7. The length of the CDR3 is 17 residues. Germline CDR1 reads KGHDR; CDR2 reads SFDVKD. Here the CDR3 reads CATSDSNRAGSYNEQFF. The CDR3 DNA reads as TGTGCCACCAGTGATTCCAATAGAGCGGGGTCCTACAATGAGCAGTTCTTC.

This chain joins TRBV21-1 and TRBJ2-3; the tabulated D call, TRBD2, remains unverified against the DNA. TRBV21-1 is a recognized pseudogene. CDR3 length equals 15 residues. The CDR3 DNA is TGTGCCAGCAGCAAGGGACTAGCGGAAACAGATACGCAGTATTTT. Its translation is CASSKGLAETDTQYF.

The CDR3 DNA follows: TGCGCCAGCAGTCTCCCAATCACAGGTCCCAGGGGTGGAGATACGCAGTATTTT. Residues: CASSLPITGPRGGDTQYF. The chain has TRBV23-1 and TRBJ2-3; tentatively, D is TRBD1 (6 bases). Being an ORF, TRBV23-1 has a function that is uncertain. The CDR3 spans 18 residues. The V gene lost 4 bases and the J gene lost 5 bases, with 25 bases spanning the gap.

V is TRBV5-1 and J is TRBJ2-1; TRBD1 matches at 8 bases. After removal of 3 bases from V and 9 bases from J, the junction contained 8 bases not matched to a gene. The CDR3 length is 14 residues. The germline gives CDR1 SGHRS, CDR2 YFSETQ. CDR3: CASSSGQGVAEQFF. Here the CDR3 DNA reads TGCGCCAGCAGCTCCGGACAGGGTGTTGCTGAGCAGTTCTTC.

In this sample, this clone turned up once. This chain connects TRBV3-1 (or the pseudogene TRBV3-2) to TRBJ2-7; D unresolved. Trimming took off 3 bases at V and 13 bases at J, with 19 bases between the two ends. The CDR3 totals 13 residues. Germline CDR1 and CDR2: LGHDT and YNNKEL (reference sequence). DNA for the CDR3: TGTGCCAGCAGCCAGCATCTTATGTCAGATTCCTACTTC. Translation: CASSQHLMSDSYF.

The CDR3 DNA follows: TGTGCCACCAGCAGGGTCACAGGGGTCACCGGGGAGCTGTTTTTT. Residues: CATSRVTGVTGELFF. The V call is TRBV15, the J call TRBJ2-2, with 7 nucleotides matching TRBD1. This CDR3 is 15 amino acids long. Per the germline V gene, CDR1 is LNHNV and CDR2 is YYDKDF (reference sequence). J was trimmed by 4 bases and V by 3 bases; bases with no gene match: 5.

A single count supports this clone. A read error is possible here, since a much larger clone lies one base away. Other DNA sequences in the sample encode the same CDR3. The chain is built from TRBV3-1 (or the pseudogene TRBV3-2) and TRBJ2-2, with D uncertain. The CDR3 extends over 13 amino acids. Trimming removed 2 bases from V and 1 base from J, with 2 bases in between. The germline V gene has CDR1 LGHDT and CDR2 YNNKEL (reference sequence). The chain's CDR3 is CASSQQNTGELFF. The CDR3 DNA is TGTGCCAGCAGCCAACAGAACACCGGGGAGCTGTTTTTT.

This rearrangement joins TRBV27 to TRBJ2-7; the match to TRBD2 covers 13 bases. V lost 4 bases, J lost 0 bases, and 12 bases stayed unmatched. The germline gives CDR1 MNHEY, CDR2 SMNVEV (reference sequence). This CDR3 has 19 amino acids. The DNA for the CDR3 is TGTGCCAGCAGTTCCAAAGGTCCGACTAGCGGGAGGAGCTCCTACGAGCAGTACTTC. The encoded protein is CASSSKGPTSGRSSYEQYF.

The gene calls are TRBV6-2 or TRBV6-3 and TRBJ2-7; 7 bases fit TRBD2. Trimming took 2 bases from V and 7 from J; bases not matched to a gene: 5. Germline CDR1 is MNHEY and CDR2 is SVGEGT. The CDR3 is 13 amino acids. CDR3: CASSYPTSSEQYF. CDR3 bases: TGTGCCAGCAGTTACCCGACTAGCTCGGAGCAGTACTTC.

The rearrangement uses TRBV29-1 and TRBJ2-7; no definite D call. Germline loops: CDR1 SQVTM, CDR2 ANQGSEA. CDR3 length: 13 amino acids. Deletions cut 0 bases from V and 0 bases from J, with 6 bases between. Here the CDR3 DNA reads TGCAGCGTTGAAGACGACAACTCCTACGAGCAGTACTTC. Translated, it gives CSVEDDNSYEQYF.

In its sample, this clone was seen a few times. The chain uses TRBV6-2 or TRBV6-3 and TRBJ1-1; 7 bases are a match to TRBD1. The CDR3 totals 15 residues. In germline, CDR1 is MNHEY, CDR2 SVGEGT. Trimming removed 2 bases from V and 1 base from J; junction bases left unmatched: 4. The CDR3 sequence is CASSYPGTENTEAFF. In DNA, the CDR3 is TGTGCCAGCAGTTACCCCGGGACAGAGAACACTGAAGCTTTCTTT.

The V and J genes are TRBV5-8 and TRBJ1-4, with 11 bases that match TRBD1. The CDR3 spans 15 residues. The junction had 6 bases not matched to a gene; V was cut back by 4 bases and J by 7 bases. From germline, CDR1 is SGHTS and CDR2 YDEGEE. CDR3 nucleotide sequence: TGTGCCAGCAGCCGGCCCGGGACAGGGGGTGAAAAACTGTTTTTT. Protein sequence: CASSRPGTGGEKLFF.

The chain combines TRBV9 with TRBJ2-3; TRBD2 aligns across 8 bases. Per germline, CDR1 SGDLS and CDR2 YYNGEE. Losses at the gene ends were 0 bases for V and 5 bases for J; bases not matched to a gene: 2. The CDR3 is made up of 14 amino acids. CDR3 in amino acids: CASSVEGLVDTQYF. The DNA of the CDR3 is TGTGCCAGCAGCGTAGAGGGACTAGTAGATACGCAGTATTTT.

This sequence joins TRBV7-2 and TRBJ2-2, with TRBD1 as a possible D gene (6 bases). With 7 bases removed from V and 5 bases from J, the gap between germline ends came to 17 bases. The germline V gene has CDR1 SGHTA and CDR2 FQGNSA. CDR3 length equals 15 residues. CDR3 sequence: CASTPGTQRTGELFF. CDR3 DNA: TGTGCCAGCACCCCCGGGACACAGAGAACCGGGGAGCTGTTTTTT.

The genes are TRBV4-2 and TRBJ1-2; D remains ambiguous. Germline V lookup: CDR1 LGHNA, CDR2 YNFKEQ. Between the trimmed V and J ends, which lost 1 base and 0 bases, there was a span of 6 bases. The CDR3 consists of 14 residues. The CDR3 loop reads CASSQGHTNYGYTF. CDR3 nucleotide sequence: TGTGCCAGCAGCCAAGGACACACTAACTATGGCTACACCTTC.

The chain carries TRBV14 and TRBJ2-7, with TRBD2 matching over 7 bases. J gave up 2 bases and V 3 bases, and 1 base lay outside the gene matches. This CDR3 has 13 amino acids. Germline V lookup: CDR1 SGHDN, CDR2 FVKESK. The CDR3 DNA follows: TGTGCCAGCAGCCATGCGGGGGCCTACGAGCAGTACTTC. It is translated as CASSHAGAYEQYF.

V is TRBV9 and J is TRBJ1-5; 8 bases agree with TRBD1. CDR1 SGDLS and CDR2 YYNGEE come from the germline V gene. The J segment lost 5 bases and the V segment lost 2 bases, leaving 9 bases of the junction unmatched. CDR3 size: 16 residues. CDR3 sequence reads: CASSVGTDRADQPQHF. CDR3 bases: TGTGCCAGCAGCGTGGGGACGGACAGGGCAGATCAGCCCCAGCATTTT.

The chain couples TRBV7-8 to TRBJ2-4; TRBD1 agrees at 8 bases. CDR3 length equals 17 residues. V lost 5 bases to trimming and J lost 0 bases; unmatched junction nucleotides: 9. CDR1 and CDR2 from the germline V gene are SGHVS and FQNEAQ. CDR3 nucleotide sequence: TGTGCCAGCAGCCTTTCGGGACAGGTTCTAGCCAAAAACATTCAGTACTTC. Its translation is CASSLSGQVLAKNIQYF.

CDR3 loop: CASSSSSSGYTF. CDR3 in DNA: TGTGCCAGCAGTTCCTCTAGTTCCGGCTACACCTTC. The V call is TRBV12-3 or TRBV12-4, the J call TRBJ1-2; D call uncertain. The CDR3 covers 12 residues. The V end was cut by 4 bases, the J end by 8 bases, with 11 bases between.

The chain links TRBV19 to TRBJ1-3; perhaps TRBD1 as D (6 bases). V was clipped by 5 bases and J by 3 bases, with 17 bases between them. The CDR3 length is 16 residues. Germline CDR1 LNHDA, CDR2 SQIVND (reference sequence). The CDR3 loop reads CASSVTGQSGGNTIYF. Here the CDR3 DNA reads TGTGCCAGTAGTGTGACAGGCCAGTCGGGTGGAAACACCATATATTTT.

A few counts support this clone. The chain carries TRBV19 and TRBJ1-5; tentative D call: TRBD1 (5 bases). In germline, CDR1 is LNHDA, CDR2 SQIVND (reference sequence). The CDR3 contains 14 residues. Trimming removed 4 bases at V and 7 bases at J, with 14 bases between. The CDR3 here is CASSTTQGRQPQHF. DNA for the CDR3: TGTGCCAGTAGTACGACGCAGGGTAGACAGCCCCAGCATTTT.

The genes are TRBV19 and TRBJ2-7; maybe TRBD1 (6 bases). V was pared by 6 bases and J by 0 bases, with 9 bases between. Germline loops: CDR1 LNHDA, CDR2 SQIVND (reference sequence). The CDR3 runs to 13 residues. CDR3 sequence reads: CASRRTDSYEQYF. CDR3 bases: TGTGCCAGTAGGAGGACAGACTCCTACGAGCAGTACTTC.

The V gene is TRBV6-5, the J gene TRBJ2-7; TRBD2 matches 13 bases. V dropped 6 bases and J dropped 2; count of bases not matched to a gene: 4. Germline CDR1 is MNHEY and CDR2 is SVGAGI. The CDR3 totals 15 residues. The CDR3 is CASRGLAGFPYEQYF. In DNA, the CDR3 is TGTGCCAGCAGGGGACTAGCGGGATTCCCCTACGAGCAGTACTTC.

The CDR3 protein is CAWDRGAGAQYF. The CDR3 DNA follows: TGTGCCTGGGATCGGGGGGCTGGGGCCCAGTACTTC. The chain uses TRBV30 and TRBJ2-5; TRBD2 might be the D (7 bases). This CDR3 has 12 residues. V lost 5 bases and J lost 9, with 16 bases in between. Germline V lookup: CDR1 GTSNPN, CDR2 SVGIG (reference sequence). Supplemented by reference TRBV30 and TRBJ2-5, the full variable domain reads SQTIHQWPATLVQPVGSPLSLECTVEGTSNPNLYWYRQAAGRGLQLLFYSVGIGQISSEVPQNLSASRPQDRQFILSSKKLLLSDSGFYLCAWDRGAGAQYFGPGTRLLVL.

V gene TRBV10-1 combines with J gene TRBJ1-4; D is ambiguous. Trimming removed 3 bases at V and 5 bases at J, with 10 bases between. Per the germline V gene, CDR1 is WNHNN and CDR2 is SYGVQD (reference sequence). This CDR3 contains 14 residues. Written as DNA, the CDR3 is TGCGCCAGCAGTGAAACAGACCAAAATGAAAAACTGTTTTTT. Translating it yields CASSETDQNEKLFF.

The chain employs TRBV11-2 and TRBJ1-1; 8 positions match TRBD1. Unmatched junction bases numbered 8, after V lost 7 bases and J lost 4 bases. This CDR3 has 14 amino acids. CDR1 and CDR2 (germline): SGHAT, FQNNGV. CDR3 coding DNA: TGTGCCAGCACCCAAGGACAGGGCTTCACTGAAGCTTTCTTT. Translation gives CASTQGQGFTEAFF.